This is a list of T cell receptor beta chains from one sample in a study of blood T cell repertoires in COVID-19. Some clones are missing from TCRdb's copy, which holds only in-frame ones; the method was immunoSEQ multiplex PCR. This sample carries 300,000 to 400,000 clones, approximately 87% of them seen once, and the ten largest clones take over 2%. The specimen sequenced was peripheral blood. The receptors here all came from a woman aged 55-70 years with COVID-19, enrolled during active disease. Both conserved end residues are part of each CDR3. Each record gives: J gene, V gene, D gene, clone size, CDR3 protein, CDR3 DNA. D genes are given only for firm matches. The listing skips clone size in some rows; elsewhere it reads once, few, many or a size class.

TRBJ2-1,TRBV27,TRBD2,.,CASSKLAGGYNEQFF,TGTGCCAGCAGCAAACTAGCGGGGGGATACAATGAGCAGTTCTTC
TRBJ2-7,TRBV18,.,.,CASSPGQGLREQYF,TGTGCCAGCTCACCAGGGCAGGGGCTTCGAGAGCAGTACTTC
TRBJ1-1,TRBV11-2,.,.,CASSLRRQGNTEAFF,TGTGCCAGCAGCTTAAGAAGGCAGGGTAACACTGAAGCTTTCTTT
TRBJ2-7,TRBV5-5,.,.,CASSFHNRATVYEQYF,TGTGCCAGCAGTTTTCACAACAGGGCGACTGTCTACGAGCAGTACTTC
TRBJ2-1,TRBV3-1/TRBV3-2,.,.,CASSPRGNKDNEQFF,TGTGCCAGCAGCCCAAGGGGCAATAAGGACAATGAGCAGTTCTTC
TRBJ2-3,TRBV15,TRBD2,.,CATSRIRRGWQGGTDTQYF,TGTGCCACCAGCAGAATCAGGCGGGGGTGGCAAGGGGGCACAGATACGCAGTATTTT
TRBJ1-5,TRBV6-5,.,.,CASSYSGGSNQPQHF,TGTGCCAGCAGTTACTCCGGGGGGAGCAATCAGCCCCAGCATTTT
TRBJ1-2,TRBV27,TRBD1,.,CASSPDRVGYTF,TGTGCCAGCAGTCCCGACAGGGTTGGCTACACCTTC
TRBJ2-1,TRBV5-1,.,.,CASSFDRTYNEQFF,TGCGCCAGCAGTTTCGACAGAACTTACAATGAGCAGTTCTTC
TRBJ1-2,TRBV6-5,.,.,CASSPEVYGYTF,TGTGCCAGCAGTCCAGAGGTCTATGGCTACACCTTC
TRBJ2-5,TRBV11-1,TRBD2,.,CASSLAGGVTQYF,TGTGCCAGCAGCCTAGCGGGGGGTGTGACCCAGTACTTC
TRBJ1-2,TRBV2,.,.,CASSETRLYGYTF,TGTGCCAGCAGTGAGACGCGGCTCTATGGCTACACCTTC
TRBJ1-4,TRBV3-1/TRBV3-2,.,.,CASSPPGKVFNEKLFF,TGTGCCAGCAGCCCCCCCGGGAAGGTCTTCAATGAAAAACTGTTTTTT
TRBJ2-5,TRBV9,.,.,CASSKTVSVGGRGQETQYF,TGTGCCAGCAGCAAAACCGTGAGCGTAGGTGGGAGAGGACAAGAGACCCAGTACTTC
TRBJ2-5,TRBV6-5,TRBD1,.,CASSSGTGFYGETQYF,TGTGCCAGCAGTTCCGGGACAGGGTTTTACGGAGAGACCCAGTACTTC
TRBJ2-2,TRBV5-1,TRBD2,once,CASSPGTSGATGELFF,TGCGCCAGCAGCCCCGGGACTAGCGGGGCAACCGGGGAGCTGTTTTTT
TRBJ1-1,TRBV6-5,TRBD1,.,CASSMGQGRTEAFF,TGTGCCAGCAGTATGGGACAGGGGCGTACTGAAGCTTTCTTT
TRBJ1-1,TRBV7-9,TRBD1,.,CASSSRYWKGARNTEAFF,TGTGCCAGCAGCTCCCGCTATTGGAAGGGGGCCCGGAACACTGAAGCTTTCTTT
TRBJ2-3,TRBV3-1/TRBV3-2,TRBD2,.,CASSQGTSGSDTQYF,TGTGCCAGCAGCCAGGGGACTAGCGGGTCAGATACGCAGTATTTT
TRBJ2-1,TRBV5-4,TRBD2,.,CASSLGLAGGNEQFF,TGTGCCAGCAGCCTCGGACTAGCGGGGGGGAATGAGCAGTTCTTC
TRBJ2-4,TRBV7-9,.,.,CASSLTAGLAKNIQYF,TGTGCCAGCAGCTTAACGGCGGGGCTAGCCAAAAACATTCAGTACTTC
TRBJ2-7,TRBV9,.,.,CASSVFDSARYEQYF,TGTGCCAGCAGCGTATTTGACAGTGCGAGATACGAGCAGTACTTC
TRBJ1-4,TRBV11-2,.,.,CASSPRGATNEKLFF,TGTGCCAGCAGTCCTCGGGGAGCAACTAATGAAAAACTGTTTTTT
TRBJ2-5,TRBV9,.,.,CASSVSAVQETQYF,TGTGCCAGCAGCGTGTCAGCGGTTCAAGAGACCCAGTACTTC
TRBJ2-7,TRBV5-1,.,.,CASSLAGPGTYEQYF,TGCGCCAGCAGCTTGGCTGGGCCGGGAACTTACGAGCAGTACTTC
TRBJ2-7,TRBV28,TRBD1,.,CASSPWGTGSYEQYF,TGTGCCAGCAGTCCTTGGGGGACAGGGTCTTATGAGCAGTACTTC
TRBJ1-2,TRBV28,.,.,CASSSPGVYGYTF,TGTGCCAGCAGCTCACCGGGGGTCTATGGCTACACCTTC
TRBJ1-2,TRBV12-3/TRBV12-4,.,.,CASSLQGGYTF,TGTGCCAGCAGTTTACAGGGGGGCTACACCTTC
TRBJ1-2,TRBV6-5,TRBD1,.,CASTGQAIGYYGYTF,TGTGCCAGCACTGGACAGGCCATCGGATACTATGGCTACACCTTC
TRBJ1-5,TRBV2,.,once,CASSGDIMQPQHF,TGTGCCAGCAGTGGGGACATAATGCAGCCCCAGCATTTT
TRBJ1-5,TRBV6-5,.,once,CASSYSYNQPQHF,TGTGCCAGCAGTTACTCATACAATCAGCCCCAGCATTTT
TRBJ2-1,TRBV27,TRBD2,.,CASSFRLAGGQNEQFF,TGTGCCAGCAGTTTCCGACTAGCGGGGGGCCAGAATGAGCAGTTCTTC
TRBJ1-5,TRBV21-1,.,once,CASSMSREGKEPQHF,TGTGCCAGCAGCATGTCTCGCGAGGGTAAGGAGCCCCAGCATTTT
TRBJ1-3,TRBV2,.,.,CASSEGQSGNTIYF,TGTGCCAGCAGTGAAGGGCAATCTGGAAACACCATATATTTT
TRBJ2-5,TRBV10-2,.,few,CASSDLYETQYF,TGCGCCAGCAGTGACCTATACGAGACCCAGTACTTC
TRBJ2-7,TRBV6-5,.,few,CASSYSLGRSYEQYF,TGTGCCAGCAGTTACTCGTTGGGGCGGAGCTACGAGCAGTACTTC
TRBJ2-3,TRBV11-2,TRBD2,.,CASSPGTSSTDTQYF,TGTGCCAGCAGCCCGGGGACTAGCTCGACAGATACGCAGTATTTT
TRBJ2-3,TRBV30,.,once,CAWSVGGDTDTQYF,TGTGCCTGGAGTGTTGGTGGAGACACAGATACGCAGTATTTT
TRBJ2-7,TRBV5-1,TRBD1,.,CASSSERQGYEQYF,TGCGCCAGCAGCTCCGAGAGACAGGGCTACGAGCAGTACTTC
TRBJ2-7,TRBV30,.,once,CAWRTGKSYEQYF,TGTGCCTGGAGGACAGGCAAATCCTACGAGCAGTACTTC
TRBJ1-2,TRBV9,.,.,CASSVNRGLNYGYTF,TGTGCCAGCAGCGTAAATCGCGGGCTGAACTATGGCTACACCTTC
TRBJ1-1,TRBV19,TRBD1,.,CASTSPEAGGSHTEAFF,TGTGCCAGTACCTCCCCGGAGGCAGGGGGCTCCCACACTGAAGCTTTCTTT
TRBJ2-5,TRBV12-5,TRBD1,.,CASGLVPLRTGGNPRGVEDQYF,TGTGCTAGTGGTTTGGTACCTCTAAGGACAGGGGGCAATCCCCGAGGAGTTGAGGACCAGTACTTC
TRBJ1-2,TRBV12-3/TRBV12-4,.,.,CASSWPNYGYTF,TGTGCCAGCAGTTGGCCTAACTATGGCTACACCTTC
TRBJ2-7,TRBV7-6,.,.,CASSSLGGGPYEQYF,TGTGCCAGCAGCTCCCTTGGGGGGGGCCCCTACGAGCAGTACTTC
TRBJ1-4,TRBV4-1,.,.,CASSQDTWGGNEKLFF,TGCGCCAGCAGCCAAGATACCTGGGGGGGTAACGAAAAACTGTTTTTT
TRBJ1-1,TRBV6-1,.,.,CASSEARSSFGNTEAFF,TGTGCCAGCAGTGAAGCAAGGAGTAGTTTCGGCAACACTGAAGCTTTCTTT
TRBJ2-5,TRBV11-2,.,.,CASSFMGRGKETQYF,TGTGCCAGCAGCTTCATGGGTAGGGGCAAAGAGACCCAGTACTTC
TRBJ2-5,TRBV6-6,.,.,CASSYDGETQYF,TGTGCCAGCAGTTACGACGGGGAGACCCAGTACTTC